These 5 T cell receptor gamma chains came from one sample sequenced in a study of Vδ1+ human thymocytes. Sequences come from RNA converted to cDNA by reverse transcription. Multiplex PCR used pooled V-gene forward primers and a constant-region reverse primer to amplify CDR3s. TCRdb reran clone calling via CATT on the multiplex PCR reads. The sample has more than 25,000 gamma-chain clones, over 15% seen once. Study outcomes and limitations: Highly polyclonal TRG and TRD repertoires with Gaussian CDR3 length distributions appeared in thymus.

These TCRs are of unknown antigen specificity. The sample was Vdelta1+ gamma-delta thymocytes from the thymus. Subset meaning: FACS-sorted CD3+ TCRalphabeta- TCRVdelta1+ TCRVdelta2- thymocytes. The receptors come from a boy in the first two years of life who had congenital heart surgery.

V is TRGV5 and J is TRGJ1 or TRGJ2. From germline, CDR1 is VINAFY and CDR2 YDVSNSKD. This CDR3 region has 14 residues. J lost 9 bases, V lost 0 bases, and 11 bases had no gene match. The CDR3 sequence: CATWDRGIRSKKLF. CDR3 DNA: TGTGCCACCTGGGACAGGGGTATACGGTCTAAGAAACTCTTT.

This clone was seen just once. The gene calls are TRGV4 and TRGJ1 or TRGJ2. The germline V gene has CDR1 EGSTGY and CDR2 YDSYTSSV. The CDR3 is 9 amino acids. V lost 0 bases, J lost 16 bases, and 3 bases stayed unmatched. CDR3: CATWDGVLF. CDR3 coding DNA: TGTGCCACCTGGGATGGGGTTCTCTTT.

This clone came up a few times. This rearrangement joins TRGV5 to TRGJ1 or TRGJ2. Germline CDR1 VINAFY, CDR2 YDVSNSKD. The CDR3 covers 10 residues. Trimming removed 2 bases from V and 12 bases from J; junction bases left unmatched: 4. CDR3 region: CATWDTGKLF. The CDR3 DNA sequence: TGTGCCACCTGGGACACGGGGAAACTCTTT.

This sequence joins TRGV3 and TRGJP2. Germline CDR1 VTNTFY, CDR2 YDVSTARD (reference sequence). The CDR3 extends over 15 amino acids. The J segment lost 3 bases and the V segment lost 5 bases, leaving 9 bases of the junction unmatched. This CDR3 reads CATWADIGSDWIKTF. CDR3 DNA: TGTGCCACCTGGGCCGATATCGGTAGTGATTGGATCAAGACGTTT.

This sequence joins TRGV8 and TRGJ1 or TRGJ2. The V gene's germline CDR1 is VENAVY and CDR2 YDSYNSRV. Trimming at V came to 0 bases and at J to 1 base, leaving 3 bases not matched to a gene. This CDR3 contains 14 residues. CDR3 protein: CATWDRTNYYKKLF. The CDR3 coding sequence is TGTGCCACCTGGGATAGGACTAATTATTATAAGAAACTCTTT.